The 12 T cell receptor beta chains below were found in one sample sequenced in a study of cytomegalovirus exposure and HLA in healthy donors. The PCR contained 60 Vbeta and 13 Jbeta primers. Some clones are missing from TCRdb's copy, which holds only in-frame ones; the method was immunoSEQ multiplex PCR. Here the sample spans around 120,000 clones, roughly 80% being singletons. Sequenced material: PBMCs. Every receptor here comes from a woman aged 40-49 years in good health and CMV-seropositive.

This clone came up once. In DNA form, the CDR3 reads TGCGCCAGCGGTACCCAACTAGCGAACACCGGGGAGCTGTTTTTT. Its protein is CASGTQLANTGELFF. This chain connects TRBV5-1 to TRBJ2-2, with D perhaps matching TRBD2 (5 bases). CDR1 is SGHRS, CDR2 YFSETQ, per germline. The CDR3 is 15 amino acids. Trimming removed 7 bases at V and 0 bases at J, with 13 bases between.

V and J are TRBV9 and TRBJ2-7, with 9 bases identical to TRBD1. V shed 0 bases and J 7 bases; nucleotides not matched to a gene: 8. CDR1 and CDR2 (germline): SGDLS, YYNGEE. The CDR3 is 15 residues long. The CDR3 here is CASSVAGQGSSEQYF. The DNA of the CDR3 is TGTGCCAGCAGCGTAGCGGGACAGGGCTCGTCAGAGCAGTACTTC.

The gene calls are TRBV6-5 and TRBJ1-1; 8 bases are a match to TRBD1. The germline V gene encodes CDR1 MNHEY and CDR2 SVGAGI. The CDR3 runs to 15 residues. After removal of 4 bases from V and 1 base from J, the junction contained 5 bases not matched to a gene. The CDR3 DNA sequence: TGTGCCAGCAGTTGGACAGGGACGTCGAACACTGAAGCTTTCTTT. Translation gives CASSWTGTSNTEAFF.

V is TRBV7-2 and J is TRBJ1-1, with D unresolved. The CDR3 loop spans 13 amino acids. The germline CDR1 and CDR2 sequences are SGHTA and FQGNSA. Trimming pared 4 bases from V and 11 bases from J, leaving 17 bases between. The CDR3 DNA sequence: TGTGCCAGCAGCTCATCATCGGCCCGAGCGGCTTTCTTT. It codes for CASSSSSARAAFF.

The chain combines TRBV11-3 with TRBJ2-5, with 7 bases that match TRBD1. CDR1 and CDR2 from the germline V gene are SGHNT and YENEEA. V shed 5 bases and J 5 bases; nucleotides not matched to a gene: 2. This CDR3 spans 12 amino acids. The CDR3 sequence: CASSATGETQYF. CDR3 coding DNA: TGTGCCAGCAGCGCGACAGGGGAGACCCAGTACTTC.

The J gene is TRBJ2-5, the V gene TRBV5-1, with 7 bases fitting TRBD1. This CDR3 is 14 amino acids long. Germline-derived CDR1 and CDR2 are SGHRS and YFSETQ. J was trimmed by 5 bases and V by 2 bases; bases with no gene match: 6. The CDR3 bases are TGCGCCAGCAGCTTAAACAGGGGAGCGGAGACCCAGTACTTC. It codes for CASSLNRGAETQYF.

The chain uses TRBV27 and TRBJ1-2; D might be TRBD1 (6 bases). Between the trimmed V and J ends, which lost 6 bases and 5 bases, there was a span of 16 bases. The CDR3 contains 14 residues. Germline V gene data show CDR1 as MNHEY and CDR2 as SMNVEV (reference sequence). The CDR3 coding sequence is TGTGCCAGCAGGGGGCTGGCAGGGGCATATGGCTACACCTTC. Its protein is CASRGLAGAYGYTF.

This clone appeared once. The J gene is TRBJ2-2, the V gene TRBV4-3, with 8 bases aligning to TRBD1. The CDR3 sequence is 19 residues long. Germline loops: CDR1 LGHNA, CDR2 YSLEER. J gave up 11 bases and V 1 base, and 21 bases lay outside the gene matches. The CDR3 here is CASSQGVRGRALLTRELFF. The CDR3, as DNA: TGCGCCAGCAGCCAAGGGGTCAGGGGGCGCGCCCTCCTTACCCGAGAGCTGTTTTTT.

The chain is built from TRBV25-1 and TRBJ2-5, with D possibly being TRBD2 (5 bases). The J call may be incorrect, as the DNA end agrees better with TRBJ2-7. From germline, CDR1 is MGHDK and CDR2 SYGVNS. There are 15 residues in the CDR3. The CDR3 spells CASSDLGASAYEQYF. The CDR3 coding sequence is TGTGCCAGCAGTGACCTGGGAGCGTCAGCCTACGAGCAGTACTTC.

Written as DNA, the CDR3 is TGTGCCAGCAGCCTCGTCAATCAGCCCCAGCATTTT. Protein sequence: CASSLVNQPQHF. The chain joins TRBV7-8 to TRBJ1-5; D ambiguous. Per germline, CDR1 SGHVS and CDR2 FQNEAQ. The CDR3 runs 12 residues. Trimming removed 5 bases at V and 3 bases at J, with 5 bases between.

The rearrangement joins TRBV2 to TRBJ2-5, with D maybe TRBD1 (6 bases). The germline CDR1 and CDR2 sequences are SNHLY and FYNNEI. This CDR3 contains 13 residues. Between the trimmed V and J ends, which lost 2 bases and 5 bases, there was a span of 9 bases. This CDR3 reads CASSETGWETQYF. CDR3 in DNA: TGTGCCAGCAGTGAAACAGGGTGGGAGACCCAGTACTTC. Variable domain in full (rest from reference TRBV2 and TRBJ2-5): EPEVTQTPSHQVTQMGQEVILRCVPISNHLYFYWYRQILGQKVEFLVSFYNNEISEKSEIFDDQFSVERPDGSNFTLKIRSTKLEDSAMYFCASSETGWETQYFGPGTRLLVL.

This rearrangement joins TRBV15 to TRBJ1-1; D is unclear. Germline loops: CDR1 LNHNV, CDR2 YYDKDF (reference sequence). V lost 0 bases to trimming and J lost 6 bases, with 14 bases between them. The CDR3 contains 15 residues. The CDR3, as DNA: TGTGCCACCAGCAGAGATCTGGGCAGGCTTTCTGAAGCTTTCTTT. Translating gives CATSRDLGRLSEAFF.